Following are 14 T cell receptor beta chains from one sample sequenced in a study of cytomegalovirus exposure and HLA in healthy donors. Profiled with immunoSEQ multiplex PCR; TCRdb holds only in-frame clones, not every one. The table includes 100,000 to 120,000 clones, nearly 97% detected once. Sequenced sample: PBMCs. These receptors originate from a woman between 18 and 29 years old in good health and CMV-seronegative.

CDR3 residues: CATSTWMLGAEQYF. The CDR3 nucleotides read TGTGCCACCAGTACCTGGATGTTGGGGGCCGAGCAGTACTTC. The chain uses TRBV15 and TRBJ2-7, with D possibly TRBD1 on 6 matching bases. Germline CDR1 and CDR2: LNHNV and YYDKDF (reference sequence). The CDR3 runs 14 residues. V shed 6 bases and J shed 6 bases, with 18 bases lying between them. Based on the CDR3 plus reference TRBV15 and TRBJ2-7, the full variable domain is DAMVIQNPRYQVTQFGKPVTLSCSQTLNHNVMYWYQQKSSQAPKLLFHYYDKDFNNEADTPDNFQSRRPNTSFCFLDIRSPGLGDTAMYLCATSTWMLGAEQYFGPGTRLTVT.

J is TRBJ1-2 and V is TRBV18; 9 bases align to TRBD1. The CDR3 contains 15 residues. Germline V CDR1 and CDR2: KGHSH, LQKENI. The ends lost 3 bases at V and 6 bases at J; junction bases unmatched: 8. The CDR3: CASSPPRDRAHGYTF. In nucleotides, the CDR3 is TGTGCCAGCTCACCGCCCCGGGACAGGGCTCATGGCTACACCTTC.

The chain carries TRBV5-6 and TRBJ1-2, with 9 bases lining up with TRBD1. J was trimmed by 2 bases and V by 4 bases; bases with no gene match: 6. The CDR3 loop spans 15 amino acids. Germline CDR1 is SGHDT and CDR2 is YYEEEE. The CDR3 DNA reads as TGTGCCAGCAGCCCGCGGGACAGGGTAAACTATGGCTACACCTTC. Translation gives CASSPRDRVNYGYTF.

The chain employs TRBV5-1 and TRBJ2-3; a possible D gene is TRBD2 (6 bases). V lost 4 bases and J lost 4, with 22 bases in between. Germline CDR1 SGHRS, CDR2 YFSETQ. The CDR3 loop spans 17 amino acids. CDR3 region: CASSQYSIGAGSDTQYF. CDR3 DNA sequence: TGCGCCAGCAGCCAATATTCGATAGGGGCGGGATCAGATACGCAGTATTTT.

V usage is TRBV27 and J usage is TRBJ2-1; 10 positions agree with TRBD2. The CDR3 contains 18 residues. V was clipped by 3 bases and J by 4 bases; unmatched bases: 12. Germline CDR1 MNHEY, CDR2 SMNVEV (reference sequence). The CDR3: CASSLGGPAGGAYNEQFF. The CDR3, as DNA: TGTGCCAGCAGTTTGGGGGGACCAGCGGGGGGGGCGTACAATGAGCAGTTCTTC.

The chain combines TRBV4-1 with TRBJ1-5; no firm D call. The CDR3 spans 20 residues. V was pared by 0 bases and J by 0 bases, with 21 bases between. Germline V gene sequence: CDR1 MGHRA, CDR2 YSYEKL. The CDR3 DNA follows: TGCGCCAGCAGCCAAGATCGTGTCGCCCGGGTTTTCGATAGCAATCAGCCCCAGCATTTT. Its protein product is CASSQDRVARVFDSNQPQHF.

This chain joins TRBV6-6 and TRBJ1-1; TRBD1 matches 9 bases. The J segment lost 5 bases and the V segment lost 7 bases, leaving 11 bases of the junction unmatched. The CDR3 sequence is 15 residues long. Per germline, CDR1 MNHNY and CDR2 SVGAGI (reference sequence). The CDR3 is CASISSGTGQTEAFF. Written as DNA, the CDR3 is TGTGCCAGCATTTCCTCGGGGACAGGGCAAACTGAAGCTTTCTTT.

The chain uses TRBV25-1 and TRBJ1-1; D might be TRBD1 (5 bases). Trimming pared 8 bases from V and 5 bases from J, leaving 15 bases between. The CDR3 totals 13 residues. The germline V gene encodes CDR1 MGHDK and CDR2 SYGVNS. The CDR3 is CASGAGGRTEAFF. CDR3 DNA: TGTGCCAGCGGGGCCGGTGGAAGGACTGAAGCTTTCTTT.

The chain links TRBV6-1 to TRBJ1-5; D gene unclear. CDR1 and CDR2 from the germline V gene are MNHNS and SASEGT. V lost 3 bases to trimming and J lost 3 bases, with 3 bases between them. The CDR3 is made up of 12 amino acids. The CDR3 protein is CASSEANQPQHF. CDR3 nucleotides: TGTGCCAGCAGTGAGGCCAATCAGCCCCAGCATTTT.

The chain uses TRBV5-4 and TRBJ2-3; perhaps TRBD2 as D (6 bases). This CDR3 contains 15 residues. Germline CDR1 is SGHNT and CDR2 is YYREEE (reference sequence). V was clipped by 6 bases and J by 6 bases, with 20 bases between them. The CDR3 nucleotides are TGTGCCAGCACCCTTCCGGGACTCCCTCGGGATACGCAGTATTTT. Protein sequence: CASTLPGLPRDTQYF. Variable domain in full (rest from reference TRBV5-4 and TRBJ2-3): ETGVTQSPTHLIKTRGQQVTLRCSSQSGHNTVSWYQQALGQGPQFIFQYYREEENGRGNFPPRFSGLQFPNYSSELNVNALELDDSALYLCASTLPGLPRDTQYFGPGTRLTVL.

The rearrangement joins TRBV9 to TRBJ2-1, with D possibly matching TRBD2 (6 bases). Per the germline V gene, CDR1 is SGDLS and CDR2 is YYNGEE. The CDR3 is made up of 14 amino acids. Trimming removed 3 bases from V and 4 bases from J, with 11 bases in between. The CDR3 loop is CASSGLGDYNEQFF. CDR3 sequence (DNA): TGTGCCAGCAGCGGACTAGGGGATTACAATGAGCAGTTCTTC.

The V and J genes are TRBV29-1 and TRBJ2-7; 7 bases are shared with TRBD1. Germline CDR1 reads SQVTM; CDR2 reads ANQGSEA. Trimming took 6 bases from V and 4 from J; bases not matched to a gene: 6. The CDR3 totals 12 residues. CDR3 protein: CSVGTAIYEQYF. The CDR3 nucleotides read TGCAGCGTCGGGACAGCAATATACGAGCAGTACTTC.

The chain links TRBV2 to TRBJ1-5; 7 bases align to TRBD1. V was clipped by 2 bases and J by 3 bases; unmatched bases: 7. The CDR3 length is 16 residues. CDR1 and CDR2 (germline): SNHLY, FYNNEI. The CDR3 nucleotides are TGTGCCAGCAGTGAACTGGGGACAGAAATCAATCAGCCCCAGCATTTT. Its translation: CASSELGTEINQPQHF.

As for this clone: The sample holds other DNA sequences that translate to the same CDR3. The chain combines TRBV2 with TRBJ1-1, with TRBD1 as a possible D gene (5 bases). V was trimmed by 4 bases and J by 1 base, leaving 7 bases between them. Looked up from germline, CDR1 is SNHLY and CDR2 is FYNNEI. The CDR3 contains 13 residues. The CDR3 DNA reads TGTGCCAGCAGTGGCCAGGGGAACACTGAAGCTTTCTTT. Its translation: CASSGQGNTEAFF. Full variable domain (remainder filled in from reference TRBV2 and TRBJ1-1): EPEVTQTPSHQVTQMGQEVILRCVPISNHLYFYWYRQILGQKVEFLVSFYNNEISEKSEIFDDQFSVERPDGSNFTLKIRSTKLEDSAMYFCASSGQGNTEAFFGQGTRLTVV.